Presented here are 13 T cell receptor beta chains from one specimen sequenced in a study of blood T cell repertoires in COVID-19. Clones were read by immunoSEQ multiplex PCR, and TCRdb kept only the in-frame ones, dropping some. Here the sample spans roughly 220,000 clones, about 85% being singletons. Input material: peripheral blood. Every receptor here comes from a young man with active or convalescent COVID-19.

The rearrangement joins TRBV15 to TRBJ2-7; D is ambiguous. Germline V lookup: CDR1 LNHNV, CDR2 YYDKDF (reference sequence). V shed 0 bases and J shed 4 bases, with 7 bases lying between them. The CDR3 loop spans 13 amino acids. The chain's CDR3 is CATSRDPLYEQYF. CDR3 bases: TGTGCCACCAGCAGAGATCCCCTTTACGAGCAGTACTTC.

V usage is TRBV7-8 and J usage is TRBJ2-5; maybe TRBD2 (5 bases). V lost 7 bases, J lost 5 bases, and 23 bases lay in between. Germline-derived CDR1 and CDR2 are SGHVS and FQNEAQ. CDR3 length equals 16 residues. The CDR3 sequence: CASTPSGFGNGETQYF. CDR3 DNA: TGTGCCAGCACCCCTTCCGGTTTCGGGAATGGGGAGACCCAGTACTTC.

The chain carries TRBV11-2 and TRBJ2-1, with TRBD1 matching 7 bases. Germline CDR1 SGHAT, CDR2 FQNNGV. Trimming cost V 3 bases and J 6 bases; bases outside gene matches: 8. The CDR3 length is 15 residues. As DNA, the CDR3 is TGTGCCAGCAGCTTCGGGACAGCCGTATCCAATGAGCAGTTCTTC. Its translation is CASSFGTAVSNEQFF.

The rearrangement uses TRBV13 and TRBJ1-1, with 9 bases aligning to TRBD1. V lost 4 bases and J lost 7; bases outside the gene matches: 13. CDR1 and CDR2 (germline): PRHDT, FYEKMQ (reference sequence). The CDR3 is made up of 16 amino acids. The CDR3 DNA reads TGTGCCAGCAGCTCACCCACGGTGGGACAGGGTATTGAAGCTTTCTTT. Translation: CASSSPTVGQGIEAFF.

V usage is TRBV15 and J usage is TRBJ1-1, with D unclear. V was trimmed by 5 bases and J by 5 bases, leaving 15 bases between them. This CDR3 spans 14 amino acids. Germline loops: CDR1 LNHNV, CDR2 YYDKDF (reference sequence). DNA for the CDR3: TGTGCCACCAGCCCGGAGGAGGGCGAGACTGAAGCTTTCTTT. This codes for CATSPEEGETEAFF.

This rearrangement joins TRBV3-1 (or the pseudogene TRBV3-2) to TRBJ1-3, with D uncertain. This CDR3 contains 13 residues. The germline V gene encodes CDR1 LGHDT and CDR2 YNNKEL (reference sequence). With 0 bases removed from V and 4 bases from J, the gap between germline ends came to 4 bases. The CDR3 DNA follows: TGTGCCAGCAGCCAAGACATCGGAAACACCATATATTTT. This codes for CASSQDIGNTIYF.

This chain links TRBV6-2 or TRBV6-3 with TRBJ2-7; 11 bases fit TRBD1. Trimming at V came to 0 bases and at J to 4 bases, leaving 2 bases not matched to a gene. Germline CDR1 reads MNHEY; CDR2 reads SVGEGT. The CDR3 is 15 residues long. The CDR3 reads CASSYSGTGGYEQYF. CDR3 in DNA: TGTGCCAGCAGTTACTCCGGGACAGGGGGTTACGAGCAGTACTTC.

Here the CDR3 DNA reads TGTGCCACACATGTACAGAATTCACCCCTCCACTTT. Its translation: CATHVQNSPLHF. The chain carries TRBV28 and TRBJ1-6; no definite D call. Per the germline V gene, CDR1 is MDHEN and CDR2 is SYDVKM. The CDR3 length is 12 residues. V gave up 10 bases and J gave up 7 bases, with 11 bases separating them.

The chain combines TRBV7-9 with TRBJ1-1, with 8 bases fitting TRBD1. There are 14 residues in the CDR3. J gave up 4 bases and V 1 base, and 2 bases lay outside the gene matches. Germline assignment: CDR1 SEHNR and CDR2 FQNEAQ (reference sequence). CDR3 amino acids: CASSLGGQGTEAFF. The CDR3 DNA sequence: TGTGCCAGCAGCTTAGGAGGACAGGGCACTGAAGCTTTCTTT. The entire variable domain, with the rest obtained from reference TRBV7-9 and TRBJ1-1, is as follows: DTGVSQNPRHKITKRGQNVTFRCDPISEHNRLYWYRQTLGQGPEFLTYFQNEAQLEKSRLLSDRFSAERPKGSFSTLEIQRTEQGDSAMYLCASSLGGQGTEAFFGQGTRLTVV.

The V and J genes are TRBV6-5 and TRBJ2-2; possible D gene TRBD1, 6 bases. V lost 7 bases and J lost 2, with 14 bases in between. CDR3 length: 15 residues. CDR1 is MNHEY, CDR2 SVGAGI, per germline. The CDR3 loop reads CASTGDRINTGELFF. The DNA of the CDR3 is TGTGCCAGCACAGGAGACAGGATAAACACCGGGGAGCTGTTTTTT.

The J gene is TRBJ1-6, the V gene TRBV6-1; tentative D call: TRBD1 (5 bases). The germline gives CDR1 MNHNS, CDR2 SASEGT. The V and J ends lost 5 bases and 4 bases respectively, with 9 bases between them. The CDR3 is made up of 14 amino acids. The CDR3 sequence: CASSQGHYNSPLHF. CDR3 coding DNA: TGTGCCAGCAGTCAAGGACATTATAATTCACCCCTCCACTTT.

This clone was recorded only once. The chain links TRBV19 to TRBJ2-7, with TRBD1 as a possible D gene (5 bases). Trimming cost V 3 bases and J 7 bases, with 13 bases left between them. CDR1 is LNHDA and CDR2 is SQIVND in the germline V gene (reference sequence). CDR3 size: 13 residues. In nucleotides, the CDR3 is TGTGCCAGTAGTATGGTGACAGCCGTGGAGCAGTACTTC. This codes for CASSMVTAVEQYF.

On this clone itself: Being one base from a much bigger clone, this may be a read error. The same CDR3 also results from other DNA sequences found in this sample. The V gene is TRBV9, the J gene TRBJ2-7, with D perhaps matching TRBD1 (5 bases). CDR3 length: 15 amino acids. In germline, CDR1 is SGDLS, CDR2 YYNGEE. CDR3 DNA sequence: TGTGCCAGCAGCGCGGGCGGACAAGGCACCTACGAGCAGTATTTC. The encoded protein is CASSAGGQGTYEQYF.